This T cell receptor beta chain was sequenced in a study of T cell repertoires in cytomegalovirus infection. General observations from the study: The ex vivo response was dominated by HLA-C-restricted CMV-specific TCR beta clonotypes.

TCRdb re-analysed the reads in MiXCR, keeping a single row per CDR3 protein. The sample records around 240,000 distinct CDR3 sequences, approximately 22% being singletons. V lost 0 bases, J lost 0 bases, and 13 bases lay in between. CDR1 is MGHRA and CDR2 is YSYEKL in the germline V gene. This CDR3 comprises 17 residues. This clonotype was observed a few times. What it recognizes is unknown. Sequencing was performed on CD8+ T cells from PBMCs. This sequence joins TRBV4-1 and TRBJ2-3, with D perhaps matching TRBD2 (7 bases). The clonotype comes from a human donor in good health (CMV status not recorded). Some clones in this sample may be carry-over from other donors' samples. CDR3 protein: CASSQEVAGASTDTQYF. CDR3 DNA sequence: TGCGCCAGCAGCCAAGAAGTTGCGGGGGCCAGCACAGATACGCAGTATTTT.